One sample yielded the 20 T cell receptor beta chains listed below, sequenced in a study of blood T cell repertoires in COVID-19. Sequencing used immunoSEQ multiplex PCR; TCRdb keeps in-frame clones, though not all of them. The sample yields about 330,000 clones, about 87% seen once. What was sequenced was PBMCs or T cells enriched from blood (not recorded which). The receptors derive from a man aged 30-40 years who had recovered from COVID-19.

This sequence joins TRBV6-5 and TRBJ1-5, with D perhaps matching TRBD1 (5 bases). Germline V gene data show CDR1 as MNHEY and CDR2 as SVGAGI. This CDR3 has 15 residues. The V end lost 0 bases, the J end lost 4 bases, and 10 bases lay between the germline ends. Here the CDR3 reads CASSYSMGGNQPQHF. The CDR3 coding sequence is TGTGCCAGCAGTTACTCGATGGGGGGAAATCAGCCCCAGCATTTT.

The chain uses TRBV7-8 and TRBJ1-2; 8 bases are a match to TRBD1. This CDR3 has 17 amino acids. Germline CDR1 and CDR2: SGHVS and FQNEAQ. Losses at the gene ends were 2 bases for V and 3 bases for J; bases not matched to a gene: 11. The CDR3 sequence: CASSLRISGGGDYGYTF. CDR3 in DNA: TGTGCCAGCAGCTTAAGGATCTCAGGGGGCGGCGACTATGGCTACACCTTC.

The chain links TRBV7-9 to TRBJ2-7; D is undetermined. The CDR3 spans 12 residues. Germline CDR1 and CDR2: SEHNR and FQNEAQ (reference sequence). V lost 1 base, J lost 4 bases, and 5 bases lay in between. The CDR3 is CASSLVSYEQYF. The DNA for the CDR3 is TGTGCCAGCAGCTTAGTGTCGTACGAGCAGTACTTC.

The chain employs TRBV10-3 and TRBJ1-1, with D maybe TRBD1 (5 bases). V lost 0 bases and J lost 0, with 11 bases in between. Germline values: CDR1 ENHRY, CDR2 SYGVKD. CDR3 size: 16 residues. The CDR3 sequence is CAISESLQGMNTEAFF. In nucleotides, the CDR3 is TGTGCCATCAGTGAGTCATTGCAGGGTATGAACACTGAAGCTTTCTTT.

The chain is built from TRBV10-3 and TRBJ1-1; the D gene is possibly TRBD1 (6 bases). Germline V lookup: CDR1 ENHRY, CDR2 SYGVKD. Deletions cut 6 bases from V and 3 bases from J, with 14 bases between. This CDR3 region has 14 residues. CDR3 sequence: CAISLQGGDTEAFF. CDR3 DNA sequence: TGTGCCATCAGCTTACAGGGAGGGGACACTGAAGCTTTCTTT.

V usage is TRBV7-3 and J usage is TRBJ1-3; no firm D call. Trimming removed 4 bases from V and 0 bases from J, with 7 bases in between. The CDR3 extends over 14 amino acids. Germline V gene lookup returns CDR1 SGHTA and CDR2 FQGTGA. CDR3 nucleotides: TGTGCCAGCAGCTACGGTAGCTCTGGAAACACCATATATTTT. As protein: CASSYGSSGNTIYF. Together with reference TRBV7-3 and TRBJ1-3, the CDR3 gives the full variable domain: GAGVSQTPSNKVTEKGKYVELRCDPISGHTALYWYRQSLGQGPEFLIYFQGTGAADDSGLPNDRFFAVRPEGSVSTLKIQRTERGDSAVYLCASSYGSSGNTIYFGEGSWLTVV.

The chain has TRBV20-1 and TRBJ2-3, with D tentatively TRBD2 (5 bases). Per germline, CDR1 DFQATT and CDR2 SNEGSKA (reference sequence). The V gene lost 3 bases and the J gene lost 2 bases, with 12 bases spanning the gap. The CDR3 totals 14 residues. In nucleotides, the CDR3 is TGCAGTGCTAGTGGAGCGGCCGACACAGATACGCAGTATTTT. Translation gives CSASGAADTDTQYF.

The chain employs TRBV11-3 and TRBJ2-2; the match to TRBD1 covers 8 bases. J gave up 0 bases and V 7 bases, and 4 bases lay outside the gene matches. Per the germline V gene, CDR1 is SGHNT and CDR2 is YENEEA. The CDR3 is 15 amino acids. This chain's CDR3 is CASKAGGSNTGELFF. The CDR3 nucleotides are TGTGCCAGCAAGGCAGGGGGCTCGAACACCGGGGAGCTGTTTTTT.

This clone was picked up a small number of times. The chain combines TRBV27 with TRBJ2-7, with D unresolved. The CDR3 has 13 residues. Germline V CDR1 and CDR2: MNHEY, SMNVEV (reference sequence). V was clipped by 5 bases and J by 2 bases, with 10 bases between them. CDR3 nucleotide sequence: TGTGCCAGCAGTCCCGGTCCCCCCTACGAGCAGTACTTC. Translated, it gives CASSPGPPYEQYF.

This clone was seen a few times. The chain links TRBV14 to TRBJ1-4, with TRBD1 matching over 9 bases. The germline V gene encodes CDR1 SGHDN and CDR2 FVKESK. The CDR3 runs to 16 residues. V dropped 2 bases and J dropped 4; count of bases not matched to a gene: 5. As DNA, the CDR3 is TGTGCCAGCAGCCAACTACGGGACAGGGATAATGAAAAACTGTTTTTT. It translates to CASSQLRDRDNEKLFF. Based on the CDR3 plus reference TRBV14 and TRBJ1-4, the full variable domain is EAGVTQFPSHSVIEKGQTVTLRCDPISGHDNLYWYRRVMGKEIKFLLHFVKESKQDESGMPNNRFLAERTGGTYSTLKVQPAELEDSGVYFCASSQLRDRDNEKLFFGSGTQLSVL.

V usage is TRBV3-1 (or the pseudogene TRBV3-2) and J usage is TRBJ2-7; unclear D gene. Germline values: CDR1 LGHDT, CDR2 YNNKEL (reference sequence). The CDR3 length is 15 residues. Deletions cut 1 base from V and 2 bases from J, with 12 bases between. The CDR3 is CASSQGVKRTYEQYF. In DNA form, the CDR3 reads TGTGCCAGCAGCCAAGGTGTGAAGAGGACCTACGAGCAGTACTTC.

V is TRBV5-4 and J is TRBJ1-3; TRBD1 is a possible D gene (5 bases). V lost 2 bases, J lost 0 bases, and 9 bases lay in between. The CDR3 is made up of 15 amino acids. In germline, CDR1 is SGHNT, CDR2 YYREEE (reference sequence). This CDR3 is CASSLARDSGNTIYF. In DNA form, the CDR3 reads TGTGCCAGCAGCTTAGCCAGGGACTCTGGAAACACCATATATTTT.

The rearrangement links TRBV18 to TRBJ1-3; D possibly corresponds to TRBD1 (6 bases). The germline CDR1 and CDR2 sequences are KGHSH and LQKENI. The germline V and J ends were trimmed by 8 bases and 0 bases, with 20 bases remaining between them. The CDR3 loop spans 17 amino acids. The CDR3: CASQPNIRGTSGNTIYF. The CDR3 DNA reads as TGTGCCAGCCAACCTAACATCAGGGGAACCTCTGGAAACACCATATATTTT.

The table lists this clone with a few counts. The rearrangement joins TRBV5-1 to TRBJ1-6, with 7 bases lining up with TRBD1. The V segment lost 5 bases and the J segment 6 bases; nucleotides outside the gene matches: 5. The CDR3 sequence is 14 residues long. CDR1 is SGHRS and CDR2 is YFSETQ in the germline V gene. CDR3 sequence (DNA): TGCGCCAGCAGACAGGGACAGCCTAATTCACCCCTCCACTTT. Translated: CASRQGQPNSPLHF. The variable domain in full, with the rest retrieved from reference TRBV5-1 and TRBJ1-6, is KAGVTQTPRYLIKTRGQQVTLSCSPISGHRSVSWYQQTPGQGLQFLFEYFSETQRNKGNFPGRFSGRQFSNSRSEMNVSTLELGDSALYLCASRQGQPNSPLHFGNGTRLTVT.

The chain recombines TRBV28 with TRBJ1-6; D remains unclear. The V end was cut by 6 bases, the J end by 8 bases, with 17 bases between. Germline V gene data show CDR1 as MDHEN and CDR2 as SYDVKM. This CDR3 is built from 15 residues. CDR3: CASRKQRVFDSPLHF. For the CDR3, the DNA is TGTGCCAGCAGAAAACAGCGGGTATTTGATTCACCCCTCCACTTT.

This chain connects TRBV7-8 to TRBJ2-3, with TRBD2 identical over 8 bases. CDR3 length equals 19 residues. In germline, CDR1 is SGHVS, CDR2 FQNEAQ. The J segment lost 4 bases and the V segment lost 1 base, leaving 16 bases of the junction unmatched. This CDR3 reads CASSLGRSSSRGVSDTQYF. For the CDR3, the DNA is TGTGCCAGCAGCTTAGGCAGGTCGTCGTCGCGGGGGGTATCAGATACGCAGTATTTT.

As DNA, the CDR3 is TGTGCCAGCAGTTCGGAGGGGCTCTTTAATTACCGCACTGAAGCTTTCTTT. It encodes CASSSEGLFNYRTEAFF. This chain links TRBV27 with TRBJ1-1, with D possibly TRBD1 on 5 matching bases. With 4 bases removed from V and 4 bases from J, the gap between germline ends came to 22 bases. The CDR3 spans 17 residues. Germline V gene lookup returns CDR1 MNHEY and CDR2 SMNVEV (reference sequence).

The V and J genes are TRBV9 and TRBJ1-1; D ambiguous. CDR1 is SGDLS and CDR2 is YYNGEE in the germline V gene. The germline V and J ends were trimmed by 6 bases and 1 base, with 13 bases remaining between them. The CDR3 sequence is 14 residues long. CDR3 DNA sequence: TGTGCCAGCAATCCCAGCCTAGGGAACACTGAAGCTTTCTTT. Translation gives CASNPSLGNTEAFF.

This chain connects TRBV10-1 to TRBJ1-6, with D hard to call. Germline V CDR1 and CDR2: WNHNN, SYGVQD (reference sequence). This CDR3 spans 17 amino acids. The ends were cut back, 0 bases at V and 0 bases at J, with 9 bases in the middle. This CDR3 is CASSESSGSSYNSPLHF. In nucleotides, the CDR3 is TGCGCCAGCAGTGAGTCGTCGGGGAGCTCCTATAATTCACCCCTCCACTTT.

This chain joins TRBV28 and TRBJ1-2; possibly TRBD1 for D (5 bases). The CDR3 loop spans 14 amino acids. Germline CDR1 and CDR2: MDHEN and SYDVKM. With 0 bases removed from V and 8 bases from J, the gap between germline ends came to 13 bases. The CDR3 DNA reads TGTGCCAGCAGTTTATGGGGGGGTAATGAAGGCTACACCTTC. This sequence encodes CASSLWGGNEGYTF.